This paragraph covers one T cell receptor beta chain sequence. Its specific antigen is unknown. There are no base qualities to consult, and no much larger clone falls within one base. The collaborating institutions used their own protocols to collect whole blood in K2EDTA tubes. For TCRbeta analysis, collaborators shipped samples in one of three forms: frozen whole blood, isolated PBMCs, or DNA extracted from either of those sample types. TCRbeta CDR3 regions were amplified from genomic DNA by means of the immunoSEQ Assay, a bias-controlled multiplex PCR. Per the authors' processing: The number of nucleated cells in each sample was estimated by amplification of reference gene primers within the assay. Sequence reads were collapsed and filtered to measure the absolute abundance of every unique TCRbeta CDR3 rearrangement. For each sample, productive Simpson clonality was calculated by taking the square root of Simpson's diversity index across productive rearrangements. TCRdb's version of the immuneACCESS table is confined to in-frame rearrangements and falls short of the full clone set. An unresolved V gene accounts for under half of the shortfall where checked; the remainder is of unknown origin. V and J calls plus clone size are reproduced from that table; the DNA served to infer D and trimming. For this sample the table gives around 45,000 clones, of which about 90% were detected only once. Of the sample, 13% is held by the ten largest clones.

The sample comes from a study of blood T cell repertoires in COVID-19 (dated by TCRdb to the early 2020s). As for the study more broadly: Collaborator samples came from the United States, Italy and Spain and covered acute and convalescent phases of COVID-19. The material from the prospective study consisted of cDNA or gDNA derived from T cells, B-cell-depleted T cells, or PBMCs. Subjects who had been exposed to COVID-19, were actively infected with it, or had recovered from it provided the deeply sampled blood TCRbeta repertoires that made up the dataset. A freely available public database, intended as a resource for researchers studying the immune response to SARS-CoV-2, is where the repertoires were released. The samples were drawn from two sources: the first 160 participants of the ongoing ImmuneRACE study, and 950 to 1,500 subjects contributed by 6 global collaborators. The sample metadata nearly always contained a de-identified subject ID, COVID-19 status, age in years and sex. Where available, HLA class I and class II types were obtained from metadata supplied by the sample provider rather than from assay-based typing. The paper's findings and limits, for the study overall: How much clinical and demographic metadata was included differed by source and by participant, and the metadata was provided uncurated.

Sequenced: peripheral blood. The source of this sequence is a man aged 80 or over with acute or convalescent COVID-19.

The CDR3 is CASSQGTGADTQYF. The nucleotide sequence reads TGTGCCAGCAGCCAAGGGACAGGGGCAGATACGCAGTATTTT. Recombination joined TRBV14 with TRBJ2-3; TRBD1 lines up with 9 middle nucleotides. From its cysteine to its phenylalanine, the CDR3 spans 14 amino acids. CDR3 DNA only is kept here, 42 bases in frame from base 1. For CDR1 and CDR2, the germline V gene lists SGHDN and FVKESK. V ends up 1 base short and J 4 bases short, with an unmatched junction base count of 0.